Each of the 15 T cell receptor beta chains below was sequenced from the same sample in a study of identical twins. TCRdb ran MiXCR on the 5' RACE reads and lists one entry per CDR3 protein. This sample has 690,000 or so distinct CDR3 sequences, with roughly 8% found just once. This sample also belongs to another study, concerning yellow fever vaccine responses in identical twins.

Sequenced sample: PBMCs. These receptors were obtained from a woman aged 18-30 years in good health.

In its sample, this clonotype was seen a few times. V is TRBV29-1 and J is TRBJ2-1; 10 bases map to TRBD2. Germline V gene data show CDR1 as SQVTM and CDR2 as ANQGSEA. J lost 0 bases, V lost 5 bases, and 10 bases had no gene match. The CDR3 covers 17 residues. CDR3 in DNA: TGCAGCGTTACCGGGACTAGCGCACAAAGCTCCTACAATGAGCAGTTCTTC. Protein sequence: CSVTGTSAQSSYNEQFF.

This clonotype was seen at least ten times. The chain joins TRBV12-3 or TRBV12-4 to TRBJ1-5; D call uncertain. This CDR3 spans 16 amino acids. V shed 2 bases and J shed 0 bases, with 11 bases lying between them. The CDR3 is CASSLKGDYSNQPQHF. The CDR3 DNA sequence: TGTGCCAGCAGTTTAAAGGGAGATTATAGCAATCAGCCCCAGCATTTT.

This clonotype was picked up many times. V usage is TRBV7-2 and J usage is TRBJ1-4, with D perhaps matching TRBD1 (5 bases). The length of the CDR3 is 15 residues. The V gene's germline CDR1 is SGHTA and CDR2 FQGNSA. The V end was cut by 5 bases, the J end by 3 bases, with 13 bases between. CDR3 in DNA: TGTGCCAGCAGCGGGGGGGAGGGTGCTAATGAAAAACTGTTTTTT. Translated, it gives CASSGGEGANEKLFF. The whole variable domain, remainder taken from reference TRBV7-2 and TRBJ1-4, is GAGVSQSPSNKVTEKGKDVELRCDPISGHTALYWYRQSLGQGLEFLIYFQGNSAPDKSGLPSDRFSAERTGGSVSTLTIQRTQQEDSAVYLCASSGGEGANEKLFFGSGTQLSVL.

The chain joins TRBV27 to TRBJ2-3; D is perhaps TRBD2 (6 bases). Germline CDR1 MNHEY, CDR2 SMNVEV (reference sequence). The CDR3 totals 14 residues. V lost 7 bases, J lost 2 bases, and 13 bases lay in between. The CDR3 region is CASTRAGLTDTQYF. CDR3 in DNA: TGTGCCAGCACTCGGGCGGGGCTCACAGATACGCAGTATTTT.

This rearrangement joins TRBV20-1 to TRBJ2-5; a possible D gene is TRBD1 (6 bases). The CDR3 is made up of 15 amino acids. In germline, CDR1 is DFQATT, CDR2 SNEGSKA (reference sequence). Trimming shortened V by 0 bases and J by 2 bases, and 13 bases separated the two germline ends. CDR3 loop: CSARDRGRGQETQYF. The CDR3 bases are TGCAGTGCTAGAGATCGAGGAAGGGGGCAAGAGACCCAGTACTTC.

The chain combines TRBV29-1 with TRBJ2-2; tentative D call: TRBD1 (6 bases). V was cut by 6 bases and J by 0 bases, with 11 bases left in between. Germline V gene lookup returns CDR1 SQVTM and CDR2 ANQGSEA. This CDR3 region has 14 residues. The CDR3 loop is CSVQGNANTGELFF. The DNA of the CDR3 is TGCAGCGTCCAGGGGAACGCGAACACCGGGGAGCTGTTTTTT.

This clonotype was found a few times. The chain is built from TRBV10-3 and TRBJ1-5, with D possibly matching TRBD1 (6 bases). The CDR3 runs to 16 residues. The germline V gene has CDR1 ENHRY and CDR2 SYGVKD. Deletions cut 6 bases from V and 2 bases from J, with 17 bases between. The CDR3 bases are TGTGCCATCAGCGCTGGACCTGGGGGGCGCAATCAGCCCCAGCATTTT. It codes for CAISAGPGGRNQPQHF.

V usage is TRBV7-8 and J usage is TRBJ2-1; no reliable D call. This CDR3 has 17 amino acids. Trimming took 0 bases from V and 4 from J, leaving 16 bases between them. From germline, CDR1 is SGHVS and CDR2 FQNEAQ. As DNA, the CDR3 is TGTGCCAGCAGCTTAGCTCCGAGACAAGGGCAATACAATGAGCAGTTCTTC. Its translation is CASSLAPRQGQYNEQFF.

This clonotype turned up a few times. J is TRBJ1-4 and V is TRBV5-1; 7 bases align to TRBD1. CDR1 SGHRS and CDR2 YFSETQ come from the germline V gene. Trimming cost V 0 bases and J 0 bases; bases outside gene matches: 2. The CDR3 is 16 residues long. CDR3 coding DNA: TGCGCCAGCAGCTTGGAGGGGGCGGCAACTAATGAAAAACTGTTTTTT. Its protein is CASSLEGAATNEKLFF.

The genes are TRBV14 and TRBJ2-5, with D perhaps matching TRBD1 (6 bases). V was cut by 4 bases and J by 4 bases, with 22 bases left in between. The CDR3 length is 17 residues. Germline V CDR1 and CDR2: SGHDN, FVKESK. The CDR3 DNA reads as TGTGCCAGCAGCCGAAACCGGATGGGGGCGCCCACAGAGACCCAGTACTTC. This gives the protein CASSRNRMGAPTETQYF.

The V and J genes are TRBV5-1 and TRBJ2-3; TRBD2 agrees at 7 bases. The ends lost 4 bases at V and 6 bases at J; junction bases unmatched: 14. The CDR3 contains 16 residues. CDR1 SGHRS and CDR2 YFSETQ come from the germline V gene. The CDR3 sequence is CASSPSSSGRHDTQYF. As DNA, the CDR3 is TGCGCCAGCAGCCCCTCCTCTAGCGGACGCCACGATACGCAGTATTTT.

The V and J genes are TRBV12-3 or TRBV12-4 and TRBJ2-5, with 8 bases that match TRBD2. V lost 8 bases and J lost 5; bases outside the gene matches: 10. The CDR3 runs to 14 residues. DNA of the CDR3: TGTGCCAGCGCCGCCGGGGGGGCCGGTGAGACCCAGTACTTC. The encoded protein is CASAAGGAGETQYF.

In this sample, this clonotype turned up a few times. This sequence joins TRBV20-1 and TRBJ2-1; TRBD2 aligns across 10 bases. The germline gives CDR1 DFQATT, CDR2 SNEGSKA (reference sequence). The ends lost 1 base at V and 1 base at J; junction bases unmatched: 1. This CDR3 is 15 amino acids long. In DNA form, the CDR3 reads TGCAGTGCTAGAGCTAGCGGGAGATCCTACAATGAGCAGTTCTTC. This codes for CSARASGRSYNEQFF.

This chain connects TRBV27 to TRBJ2-3, with a tentative D call TRBD1 (5 bases). The CDR3 has 13 amino acids. The germline CDR1 and CDR2 sequences are MNHEY and SMNVEV (reference sequence). V was pared by 8 bases and J by 2 bases, with 11 bases between. The CDR3 nucleotides are TGTGCCAGCTGGGCAGGGTACACAGATACGCAGTATTTT. Translating gives CASWAGYTDTQYF.

This clonotype was found many times. The chain carries TRBV3-1 and TRBJ2-3, with TRBD1 identical over 8 bases. The germline CDR1 and CDR2 sequences are LGHDT and YNNKEL (reference sequence). V lost 4 bases, J lost 2 bases, and 2 bases stayed unmatched. The CDR3 sequence is 14 residues long. CDR3 region: CASSRTGNTDTQYF. CDR3 sequence (DNA): TGTGCCAGCAGCCGGACAGGGAACACAGATACGCAGTATTTT.